This T cell receptor (beta chain) was captured in a study of blood T cell repertoires in COVID-19. About the research overall: Sources were T cells, B-cell-depleted T cells, or PBMCs; the material itself was cDNA or gDNA.

The method was immunoSEQ multiplex PCR; TCRdb's version includes in-frame clones alone and lacks a portion of them. The data show some 400,000 clones, with more than 65% seen just once and about 1% held by the top ten. The CDR3 is 16 residues long. Trimming took 0 bases from V and 0 from J, leaving 12 bases between them. Germline V gene lookup returns CDR1 MNHEY and CDR2 SMNVEV (reference sequence). This chain uses TRBV27 with TRBJ2-7, with D possibly being TRBD1 (6 bases). The clonotype originates from a human donor with acute or convalescent COVID-19. The donor label of this sample is uncertain. Specimen: peripheral blood. The CDR3 coding sequence is TGTGCCAGCAGTTTATCCGGGACAATTAGCTCCTACGAGCAGTACTTC. It yields the protein CASSLSGTISSYEQYF.